This section outlines one T cell receptor (beta chain) sequence together with its context. In the original processing: Amplification from reference gene primers served as the basis for estimated nucleated cell counts. Profiling relied on immunoSEQ multiplex PCR, and the TCRdb table lists in-frame clones only, not all of them. The D gene and trimming were derived from the DNA, and the V and J assignments and clone size from that table. The sample includes 250,000 to 300,000 clones, 88% of them seen just once. This CDR3 spans 10 amino acids. V was shortened by 6 bases and J by 4 bases, with 5 bases between the two germline ends. The sample belongs to a study of blood T cell repertoires in COVID-19. Study-level background: Researchers got acute and convalescent COVID-19 samples from the United States, Italy and Spain. In each case, the material was cDNA or gDNA derived from T cells, B-cell-depleted T cells, or PBMCs.

The TCR was taken from a woman aged 25-40 years with COVID-19, enrolled during active disease. This chain connects TRBV5-3 to TRBJ2-7; D is ambiguous. TRBV5-3 is an open reading frame whose function is uncertain. Specimen: peripheral blood. In DNA, the CDR3 is TGTGCCAGAAACCAGTACGAGCAGTACTTC. This codes for CARNQYEQYF.